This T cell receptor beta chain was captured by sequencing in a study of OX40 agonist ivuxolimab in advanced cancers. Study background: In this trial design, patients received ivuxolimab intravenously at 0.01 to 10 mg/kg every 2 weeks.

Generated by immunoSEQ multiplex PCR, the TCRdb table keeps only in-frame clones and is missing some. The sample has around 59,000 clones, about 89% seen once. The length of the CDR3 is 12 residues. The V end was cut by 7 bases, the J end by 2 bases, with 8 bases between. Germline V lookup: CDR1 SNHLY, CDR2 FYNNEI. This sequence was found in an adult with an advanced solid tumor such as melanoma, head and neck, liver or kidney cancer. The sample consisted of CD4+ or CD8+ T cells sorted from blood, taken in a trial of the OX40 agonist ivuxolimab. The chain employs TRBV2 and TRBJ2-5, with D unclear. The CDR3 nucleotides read TGTGCCAGCAAGCCTAGTCAAGAGACCCAGTACTTC. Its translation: CASKPSQETQYF.